The 31 T cell receptor beta chains presented below share a single source sample, sequenced in a study of blood T cell repertoires in COVID-19. Profiled with immunoSEQ multiplex PCR; TCRdb holds only in-frame clones, not every one. The table lists 200,000 to 250,000 clones, roughly four fifths of them singletons, with 1.5% to 2% in the top ten. The source material was PBMCs or T cells enriched from blood (not recorded which). All receptors come from a man aged 55 to 70 who had recovered from COVID-19.

V and J are TRBV5-1 and TRBJ2-1; 7 nucleotides match TRBD1. The V gene end was trimmed by 4 bases and the J gene end by 7 bases; junction bases not matched to a gene: 5. Germline values: CDR1 SGHRS, CDR2 YFSETQ. The CDR3 contains 13 residues. The CDR3 sequence: CASSDRAGNEQFF. The DNA of the CDR3 is TGCGCCAGCAGCGACAGGGCTGGGAATGAGCAGTTCTTC.

The chain couples TRBV2 to TRBJ2-7; 10 bases match TRBD2. Germline V CDR1 and CDR2: SNHLY, FYNNEI. The CDR3 length is 13 residues. Trimming removed 10 bases from V and 4 bases from J; junction bases left unmatched: 7. In DNA, the CDR3 is TGTGCCACAACCGGGACTAGCGTGTACGAGCAGTACTTC. Its protein product is CATTGTSVYEQYF.

V and J are TRBV7-2 and TRBJ2-2, with D possibly being TRBD2 (5 bases). The germline V and J ends were trimmed by 1 base and 5 bases, with 8 bases remaining between them. This CDR3 has 14 residues. From germline, CDR1 is SGHTA and CDR2 FQGNSA. This chain's CDR3 is CASSLGRATGELFF. The CDR3 nucleotides read TGTGCCAGCAGCTTAGGGCGGGCTACCGGGGAGCTGTTTTTT. Full variable domain (rest looked up from reference TRBV7-2 and TRBJ2-2): GAGVSQSPSNKVTEKGKDVELRCDPISGHTALYWYRQSLGQGLEFLIYFQGNSAPDKSGLPSDRFSAERTGGSVSTLTIQRTQQEDSAVYLCASSLGRATGELFFGEGSRLTVL.

The chain carries TRBV12-3 or TRBV12-4 and TRBJ2-5, with D unclear. The CDR3 has 11 amino acids. The V gene lost 6 bases and the J gene lost 5 bases, with 7 bases spanning the gap. The CDR3 is CASSRHETQYF. CDR3 sequence (DNA): TGTGCCAGCAGCAGACACGAGACCCAGTACTTC.

V gene TRBV12-3 or TRBV12-4 combines with J gene TRBJ1-5; TRBD1 is a possible D gene (5 bases). This CDR3 spans 13 amino acids. V was clipped by 3 bases and J by 6 bases, with 9 bases between them. The DNA for the CDR3 is TGTGCCAGCAGTTTTGGGGCTAGTCAGCCCCAGCATTTT. It translates to CASSFGASQPQHF.

This rearrangement joins TRBV29-1 to TRBJ1-4; D is unclear. CDR1 is SQVTM, CDR2 ANQGSEA, per germline. Trimming removed 5 bases at V and 0 bases at J, with 10 bases between. This CDR3 has 14 amino acids. DNA of the CDR3: TGCAGCGTTATTCCGTCCGCAACTAATGAAAAACTGTTTTTT. As protein: CSVIPSATNEKLFF.

The chain uses TRBV19 and TRBJ2-2; D might be TRBD2 (6 bases). Trimming took 3 bases from V and 0 from J, leaving 8 bases between them. This CDR3 comprises 15 residues. Per the germline V gene, CDR1 is LNHDA and CDR2 is SQIVND (reference sequence). Here the CDR3 reads CASSIRGTNTGELFF. DNA for the CDR3: TGTGCCAGTAGTATCCGGGGGACGAACACCGGGGAGCTGTTTTTT.

The V call is TRBV7-3, the J call TRBJ1-2; D not certain. Per germline, CDR1 SGHTA and CDR2 FQGTGA. Trimming shortened V by 2 bases and J by 4 bases, and 8 bases separated the two germline ends. This CDR3 region has 13 residues. CDR3 DNA: TGTGCCAGCAGCTTAGAGGGAGGCTATGGCTACACCTTC. It encodes CASSLEGGYGYTF.

This clone showed up just once. This chain uses TRBV7-9 with TRBJ2-3; D uncertain. The CDR3 extends over 11 amino acids. V lost 6 bases to trimming and J lost 3 bases, with 4 bases between them. The germline gives CDR1 SEHNR, CDR2 FQNEAQ (reference sequence). Here the CDR3 reads CASSQTDTQYF. The CDR3 nucleotides read TGTGCCAGCAGTCAGACAGATACGCAGTATTTT.

The V gene is TRBV5-4, the J gene TRBJ2-3; the match to TRBD2 covers 11 bases. The CDR3 totals 18 residues. The V gene's germline CDR1 is SGHNT and CDR2 YYREEE (reference sequence). The V and J ends lost 1 base and 3 bases, in that order; junction bases with no gene match: 10. The CDR3 DNA reads TGTGCCAGCAGCTTGTTGGTCGTAGCGGGGGGGTCTACAGATACGCAGTATTTT. Protein: CASSLLVVAGGSTDTQYF.

This chain links TRBV4-2 with TRBJ2-1, with D possibly matching TRBD2 (5 bases). Germline lookup yields CDR1 LGHNA and CDR2 YNFKEQ. This CDR3 has 13 residues. V was trimmed by 4 bases and J by 5 bases, leaving 9 bases between them. This CDR3 is CASSRGIHNEQFF. Here the CDR3 DNA reads TGTGCCAGCAGCCGAGGGATACACAATGAGCAGTTCTTC.

CDR3 amino acids: CASSFEGVYGYTF. CDR3 DNA: TGTGCCAGCAGCTTTGAGGGGGTGTATGGCTACACCTTC. This rearrangement joins TRBV11-1 to TRBJ1-2, with D maybe TRBD1 (6 bases). The CDR3 sequence is 13 residues long. The germline V gene has CDR1 SGHAT and CDR2 FQDESV (reference sequence). Trimming took off 3 bases at V and 5 bases at J, with 10 bases between the two ends.

The rearrangement uses TRBV19 and TRBJ2-3, with 7 positions matching TRBD1. CDR1 is LNHDA and CDR2 is SQIVND in the germline V gene (reference sequence). The CDR3 is made up of 15 amino acids. Losses at the gene ends were 0 bases for V and 5 bases for J; bases not matched to a gene: 5. The CDR3 region is CASSIDRGIRDTQYF. As DNA, the CDR3 is TGTGCCAGTAGTATAGACAGGGGGATTAGAGATACGCAGTATTTT.

The chain is built from TRBV19 and TRBJ2-4, with 12 nucleotides matching TRBD2. The CDR3 contains 14 residues. Trimming removed 7 bases from V and 9 bases from J; junction bases left unmatched: 7. Per germline, CDR1 LNHDA and CDR2 SQIVND (reference sequence). CDR3 coding DNA: TGTGCCAGTACCATTGGACTAGCGGGGTCCATTCAGTACTTC. This translates into CASTIGLAGSIQYF.

The chain is built from TRBV5-6 and TRBJ1-2, with D unresolved. V lost 0 bases and J 4 bases, leaving 10 bases between the germline ends. This CDR3 comprises 14 residues. The germline CDR1 and CDR2 sequences are SGHDT and YYEEEE. DNA of the CDR3: TGTGCCAGCAGCTTGGGGCGGGCCACCTATGGCTACACCTTC. The encoded protein is CASSLGRATYGYTF.

Notes on this clone: A single base separates this from a much larger clone, so it may be a read error. The V and J genes are TRBV12-3 or TRBV12-4 and TRBJ1-1; 7 positions agree with TRBD1. The CDR3 consists of 11 residues. Germline trimming cut 5 bases from V and 7 bases from J; bases unmatched to any gene: 1. CDR3 nucleotides: TGTGCCAGCAGTAGACAGGGTGAAGCTTTCTTT. It translates to CASSRQGEAFF.

The sample holds one count of this clone. The genes are TRBV9 and TRBJ2-5; no reliable D call. V was trimmed by 1 base and J by 4 bases, leaving 14 bases between them. The CDR3 sequence is 15 residues long. CDR1 and CDR2 from the germline V gene are SGDLS and YYNGEE. Here the CDR3 DNA reads TGTGCCAGCAGCGTACTCGGGTCTTACGCAGAGACCCAGTACTTC. Translating it yields CASSVLGSYAETQYF.

This chain links TRBV24-1 with TRBJ1-4, with 8 bases identical to TRBD1. This CDR3 region has 16 residues. The V gene's germline CDR1 is KGHDR and CDR2 SFDVKD. J lost 6 bases, V lost 3 bases, and 8 bases had no gene match. The CDR3 sequence: CATSDSGQGGYEKLFF. DNA for the CDR3: TGTGCCACCAGTGATAGTGGACAGGGAGGGTATGAAAAACTGTTTTTT.

This clone was observed a handful of times. V gene TRBV2 combines with J gene TRBJ2-2, with 9 bases matching TRBD1. V gave up 8 bases and J gave up 6 bases; unmatched junction bases: 13. CDR3 length equals 16 residues. Germline CDR1 reads SNHLY; CDR2 reads FYNNEI. The DNA for the CDR3 is TGTGCCAGCTGCAGGAGAGGGACAGGGAGTCCCGGGGAGCTGTTTTTT. Its protein product is CASCRRGTGSPGELFF.

This CDR3 is CASSFAGGLSMNTEAFF. CDR3 in DNA: TGTGCCAGCAGCTTCGCGGGGGGACTATCCATGAACACTGAAGCTTTCTTT. This rearrangement joins TRBV5-6 to TRBJ1-1; tentative D call: TRBD1 (5 bases). V lost 2 bases to trimming and J lost 0 bases, with 17 bases between them. Germline loops: CDR1 SGHDT, CDR2 YYEEEE. The CDR3 sequence is 17 residues long.

CDR3 DNA: TGCGCCAGCAGCTTGGGTGACAGGTCGTTATGGGAGACCCAGTACTTC. The encoded protein is CASSLGDRSLWETQYF. This chain links TRBV5-1 with TRBJ2-5; a possible D gene is TRBD1 (6 bases). V lost 0 bases and J lost 5, with 17 bases in between. This CDR3 contains 16 residues. Germline lookup yields CDR1 SGHRS and CDR2 YFSETQ.

This rearrangement joins TRBV2 to TRBJ1-5; 7 bases line up with TRBD1. The V gene end was trimmed by 6 bases and the J gene end by 1 base; junction bases not matched to a gene: 6. CDR1 is SNHLY, CDR2 FYNNEI, per germline. The CDR3 covers 15 residues. The DNA of the CDR3 is TGTGCCAGCAGCTCACAGGGGTTGAGCAATCAGCCCCAGCATTTT. This codes for CASSSQGLSNQPQHF.

The V gene is TRBV29-1, the J gene TRBJ2-5; D ambiguous. The CDR3 runs to 13 residues. Per germline, CDR1 SQVTM and CDR2 ANQGSEA. V lost 4 bases to trimming and J lost 5 bases, with 14 bases between them. CDR3 region: CSVAGQATETQYF. CDR3 DNA: TGCAGCGTTGCAGGTCAAGCCACGGAGACCCAGTACTTC.

This clone was seen only a few times. This chain connects TRBV12-3 or TRBV12-4 to TRBJ2-1, with 11 bases fitting TRBD2. V gave up 6 bases and J gave up 8 bases; unmatched junction bases: 3. The CDR3 spans 13 residues. This chain's CDR3 is CASRLAGGYEQFF. DNA of the CDR3: TGTGCCAGCAGGCTAGCGGGGGGATATGAGCAGTTCTTC.

The chain has TRBV2 and TRBJ1-1, with TRBD1 matching over 8 bases. Germline V gene data show CDR1 as SNHLY and CDR2 as FYNNEI. With 4 bases clipped from V and 0 bases from J, the junction kept 4 bases outside the gene matches. The CDR3 runs to 15 residues. In nucleotides, the CDR3 is TGTGCCAGCAGTGGCCAGGGGGCCATGAACACTGAAGCTTTCTTT. Residues: CASSGQGAMNTEAFF.

This clone was detected only a few times. The V call is TRBV7-8, the J call TRBJ1-1; D uncertain. V was shortened by 6 bases and J by 4 bases, with 9 bases between the two germline ends. The CDR3 length is 12 residues. CDR1 and CDR2 from the germline V gene are SGHVS and FQNEAQ. Here the CDR3 DNA reads TGTGCCAGCAGTTCATCGGGCACTGAAGCTTTCTTT. This gives the protein CASSSSGTEAFF.

This chain joins TRBV5-8 and TRBJ2-3, with D unresolved. Trimming removed 0 bases at V and 0 bases at J, with 5 bases between. The CDR3 contains 14 residues. Germline CDR1 and CDR2: SGHTS and YDEGEE. For the CDR3, the DNA is TGTGCCAGCAGCTTGGCACGGAGCACAGATACGCAGTATTTT. This sequence encodes CASSLARSTDTQYF.

The chain couples TRBV7-8 to TRBJ2-7, with TRBD2 identical over 8 bases. Germline V gene data show CDR1 as SGHVS and CDR2 as FQNEAQ. With 5 bases clipped from V and 7 bases from J, the junction kept 7 bases outside the gene matches. The CDR3 spans 13 residues. The CDR3, as DNA: TGTGCCAGCAGCCCAAGCCGGGGGGGTGAGCAGTACTTC. This codes for CASSPSRGGEQYF.

V and J are TRBV5-1 and TRBJ1-2; a weak D match, TRBD1 (6 bases). CDR1 and CDR2 from the germline V gene are SGHRS and YFSETQ. V was cut by 4 bases and J by 7 bases, with 17 bases left in between. The CDR3 is 14 amino acids. The CDR3 sequence is CASSTDRVSSGYTF. CDR3 in DNA: TGCGCCAGCAGCACGGACAGAGTTTCATCTGGCTACACCTTC. The full variable domain, completed using reference TRBV5-1 and TRBJ1-2, is KAGVTQTPRYLIKTRGQQVTLSCSPISGHRSVSWYQQTPGQGLQFLFEYFSETQRNKGNFPGRFSGRQFSNSRSEMNVSTLELGDSALYLCASSTDRVSSGYTFGSGTRLTVV.

This clone showed up just once. The rearrangement links TRBV18 to TRBJ1-5; 8 bases line up with TRBD1. The J segment lost 2 bases and the V segment lost 3 bases, leaving 3 bases of the junction unmatched. The CDR3 is 15 residues long. Per germline, CDR1 KGHSH and CDR2 LQKENI. CDR3 bases: TGTGCCAGCTCACCGGACAGGGCGGGCAATCAGCCCCAGCATTTT. Translation gives CASSPDRAGNQPQHF.

The gene calls are TRBV7-9 and TRBJ2-3, with TRBD1 identical over 10 bases. The V and J ends lost 2 bases and 7 bases, in that order; junction bases with no gene match: 12. The CDR3 is 17 amino acids. CDR1 is SEHNR and CDR2 is FQNEAQ in the germline V gene (reference sequence). The CDR3 here is CASSLFSGTGEENTQYF. CDR3 in DNA: TGTGCCAGCAGCTTATTCTCCGGGACAGGGGAGGAGAATACGCAGTATTTT.